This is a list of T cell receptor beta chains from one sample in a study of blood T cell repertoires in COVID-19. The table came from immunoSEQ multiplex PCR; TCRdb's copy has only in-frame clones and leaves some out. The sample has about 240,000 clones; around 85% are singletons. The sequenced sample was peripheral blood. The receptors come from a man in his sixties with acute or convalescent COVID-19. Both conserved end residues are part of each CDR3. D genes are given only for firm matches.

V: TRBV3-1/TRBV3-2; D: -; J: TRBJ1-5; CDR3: CASSQVRGTQPQHF
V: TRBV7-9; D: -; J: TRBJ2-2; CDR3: CASSYTQGSGELFF
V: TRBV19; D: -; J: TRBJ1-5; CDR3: CASSIRGNQPQHF
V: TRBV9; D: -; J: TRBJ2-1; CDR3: CASSGASGAYNEQFF
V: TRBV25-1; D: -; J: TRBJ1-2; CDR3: CASSESLYGYTF
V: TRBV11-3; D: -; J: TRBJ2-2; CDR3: CASSSTGVIGELFF
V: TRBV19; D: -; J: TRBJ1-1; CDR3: CASSMAAGGEAFF
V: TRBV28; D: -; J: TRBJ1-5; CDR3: CASSWGGPNQPQHF
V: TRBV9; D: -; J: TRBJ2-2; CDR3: CASSVVLGAQTGELFF
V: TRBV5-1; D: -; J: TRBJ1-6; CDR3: CASSLQEINSPLHF
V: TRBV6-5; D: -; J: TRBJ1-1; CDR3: CASSRQVGAEAFF
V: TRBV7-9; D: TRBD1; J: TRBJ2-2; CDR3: CATSGTGNTGELFF
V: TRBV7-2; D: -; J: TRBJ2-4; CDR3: CASSLVRGRNIQYF
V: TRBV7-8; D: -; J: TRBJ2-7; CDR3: CASSLWNSVSYEQYF
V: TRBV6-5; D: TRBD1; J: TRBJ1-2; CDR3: CASNPGTGAVGYTF
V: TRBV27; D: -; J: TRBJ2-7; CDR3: CASSPGGYRTSPF
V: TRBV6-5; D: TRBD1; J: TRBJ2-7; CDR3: CASRRQGTSGEQYF
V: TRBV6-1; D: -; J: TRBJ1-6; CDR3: CASKPGQDSNSPLHF
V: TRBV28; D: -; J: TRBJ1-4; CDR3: CASSSSRQGLNEKLFF
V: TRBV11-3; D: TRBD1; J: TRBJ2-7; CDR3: CASSPDRDRGEQYF
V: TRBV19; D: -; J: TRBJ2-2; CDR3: CASSMRRSAGELFF
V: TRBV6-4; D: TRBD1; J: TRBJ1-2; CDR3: CASSPGQGNYGYTF
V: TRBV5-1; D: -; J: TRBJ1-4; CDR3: CASSFRGGSEKLFF
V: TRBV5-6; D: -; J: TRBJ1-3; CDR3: CASSLSSLILSGNTIYF
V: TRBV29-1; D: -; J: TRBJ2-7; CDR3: CSVGGGYEQYF
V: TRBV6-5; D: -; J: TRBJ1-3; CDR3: CASSPGQGRIYF
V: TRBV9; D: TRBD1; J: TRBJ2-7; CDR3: CASSVRDRVTEQYF
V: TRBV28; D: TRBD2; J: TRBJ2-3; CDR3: CASRRGTSGRTDTQYF
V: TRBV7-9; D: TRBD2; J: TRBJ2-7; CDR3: CASSLGLAGEDEQYF
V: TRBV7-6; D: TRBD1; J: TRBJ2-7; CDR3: CASSPGQGGEQYF
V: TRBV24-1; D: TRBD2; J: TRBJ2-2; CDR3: CATSDPAPGLAGGVTGELFF
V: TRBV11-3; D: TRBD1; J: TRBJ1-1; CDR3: CASGRQGGEAFF
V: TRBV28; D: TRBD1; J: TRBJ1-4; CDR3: CASSVPGQSNEKLFF
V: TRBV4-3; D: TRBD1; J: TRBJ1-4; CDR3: CASSQDLGQWDEKLFF
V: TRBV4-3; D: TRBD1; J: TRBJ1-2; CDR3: CASSQIGGQGIYGYTF
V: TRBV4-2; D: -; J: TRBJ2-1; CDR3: CASSQVSQGSHEQFF
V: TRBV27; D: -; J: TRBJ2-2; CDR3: CASSFIRDIGIGGELFF
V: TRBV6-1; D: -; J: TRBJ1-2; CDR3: CASSFAGVGGGYTF
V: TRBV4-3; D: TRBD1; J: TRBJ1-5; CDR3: CASSQGTGDSNQPQHF
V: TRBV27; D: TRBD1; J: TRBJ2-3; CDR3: CASRRTGVSTDTQYF
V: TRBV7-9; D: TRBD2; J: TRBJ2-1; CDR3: CASSLAGGSGIYNEQFF
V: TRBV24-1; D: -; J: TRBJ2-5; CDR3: CATSEVRLNQETQYF
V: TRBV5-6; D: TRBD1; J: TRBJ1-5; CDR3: CASSWTGGRNQPQHF
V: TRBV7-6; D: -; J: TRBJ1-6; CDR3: CASSSEPDSNSPLHF
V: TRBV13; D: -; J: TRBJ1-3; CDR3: CASSLRHSEESGNTIYF
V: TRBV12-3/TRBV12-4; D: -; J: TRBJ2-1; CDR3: CASSRDSYNEQFF
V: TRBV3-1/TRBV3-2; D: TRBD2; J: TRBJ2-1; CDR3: CASSPPTGGINEQFF
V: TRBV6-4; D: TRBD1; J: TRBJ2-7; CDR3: CASSADRGYEQYF
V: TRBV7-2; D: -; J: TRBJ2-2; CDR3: CASSYLAPGELFF
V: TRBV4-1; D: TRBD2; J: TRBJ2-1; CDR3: CASSQSHSPGLARRSYNEQFF
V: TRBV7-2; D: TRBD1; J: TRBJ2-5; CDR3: CASSLGLRGLETQYF
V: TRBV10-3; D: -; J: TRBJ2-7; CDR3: CAISQGGVEQYF
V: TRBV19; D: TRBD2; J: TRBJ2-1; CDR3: CASSMSGSYNEQFF